This T cell receptor (beta chain) came from a study of T-cell memory formation after mild COVID-19. General observations from the study: The study detected some responding clones in pre-infection memory, suggesting cross-reactive memory joined. While clones contracting from day 15 to 85 were balanced between CD4 and CD8, later expanders leaned CD4+. Mainly in CM and EM were contracting CD4+ clones; CD8+ were in EMRA.

TCRdb recomputed calls from the 5' RACE reads with MiXCR, one row per CDR3 protein. The sample lists approximately 150,000 distinct CDR3 sequences, less than 20% occurring once. This clonotype was observed a handful of times. As yet, its antigen is unknown. There are 13 residues in the CDR3. The germline V and J ends were trimmed by 5 bases and 4 bases, with 12 bases remaining between them. Germline CDR1 and CDR2: SEHNR and FQNEAQ (reference sequence). The receptor's source is an adult woman who had mild COVID-19 (a few samples of this study predate the infection). Cell type and time point are not known. V usage is TRBV7-9 and J usage is TRBJ2-7; no firm D call. The sequenced sample consisted of PBMCs or a T cell subset sorted from them (not recorded which). CDR3 in DNA: TGTGCCAGCAGCCTAGACGTGTGGTACGAGCAGTACTTC. This gives the protein CASSLDVWYEQYF. The whole variable domain, filled in from reference TRBV7-9 and TRBJ2-7, reads DTGVSQNPRHKITKRGQNVTFRCDPISEHNRLYWYRQTLGQGPEFLTYFQNEAQLEKSRLLSDRFSAERPKGSFSTLEIQRTEQGDSAMYLCASSLDVWYEQYFGPGTRLTVT.